This T cell receptor beta chain stems from a study of human thymus T cells. Regarding this clone: Its antigen is not known.

Some clones are missing from TCRdb's copy, which holds only in-frame ones; the method was immunoSEQ multiplex PCR. This table has some 72,000 clones, roughly 96% appearing once. Corrective heart surgery yielded resections, and these provided the thymus tissue. Study-level findings and limits: Thymic repertoires of unrelated individuals were reported in related research to overlap highly. Thymic and blood repertoires appeared to display a bias in their usage of V and J genes.

V lost 1 base and J 2 bases, leaving 21 bases between the germline ends. The CDR3 has 18 residues. Germline values: CDR1 SGHTA, CDR2 FQGNSA. V gene TRBV7-2 combines with J gene TRBJ2-7; D is perhaps TRBD2 (5 bases). This TCR came from a boy younger than two with a congenital heart defect but otherwise immunologically healthy. Sequenced: thymus tissue. Here the CDR3 DNA reads TGTGCCAGCAGCTTAGAGATAGGCGCCGGGATGCCTGCCTACGAGCAGTACTTC. This encodes CASSLEIGAGMPAYEQYF.